The present TCR beta chain was sequenced within a study of T cells in women clearing cervical HPV infection. Study-wide context: Control women cleared a single incident HPV16 infection within 12 months. The study's findings and limits: Each sample's T-cell count was unknown, possibly confounding richness. Repertoire richness, not evenness, was significantly elevated in CIN3+ cases versus controls.

V lost 1 base to trimming and J lost 3 bases; unmatched junction nucleotides: 6. This CDR3 comprises 14 residues. CDR1 is DFQATT, CDR2 SNEGSKA, per germline (reference sequence). Genomic DNA, averaging about 1,200 ng per sample, yielded TCR beta CDR3 via immunoSEQ. TCRdb keeps only in-frame clones here, not all; method: immunoSEQ multiplex PCR. The table lists about 24,000 clones. In the case of this clone: Its antigen is currently unknown. Sequencing ends 3 residues short of the CDR3 end; the germline J gene provides the rest.

The TCR sequence derives from a woman aged 18-70 years with a cervical HPV16 infection that either progressed to CIN3+ or cleared (not recorded which). Sample: blood buffy coat. V usage is TRBV20-1 and J usage is TRBJ2-7, with TRBD2 identical over 7 bases. The CDR3 here is CSARVRDYSYEQYF. The covered CDR3 bases are TGCAGTGCTAGAGTCAGGGACTACAGCTACGAG.